The clone carrying this T cell receptor beta chain was seen more than once but under ten times. Antigen: not known. TCRdb passed the reads through MiXCR, listing each CDR3 protein once. Of hundreds of thousands of distinct CDR3 sequences listed, about 42% are singletons. The record originates from a study of T cell repertoires in cytomegalovirus infection. Findings and limits, study-wide: There were HLA-C-restricted CMV-specific TCR beta clonotypes dominating the ex vivo response.

This CDR3 has 14 residues. Germline assignment: CDR1 SQVTM and CDR2 ANQGSEA. The V and J ends lost 3 bases and 6 bases, in that order; junction bases with no gene match: 9. The gene calls are TRBV29-1 and TRBJ1-2; the match to TRBD1 covers 8 bases. This clonotype was sampled from a human donor in good health (CMV status not recorded). Some clones in this sample may be carry-over from other donors' samples. The input for sequencing was cultured PBMCs, taken from culture after CMV antigen stimulation. CDR3 in amino acids: CSVEEDPRGHGYTF. DNA for the CDR3: TGCAGCGTTGAGGAAGACCCCAGGGGGCATGGCTACACCTTC.